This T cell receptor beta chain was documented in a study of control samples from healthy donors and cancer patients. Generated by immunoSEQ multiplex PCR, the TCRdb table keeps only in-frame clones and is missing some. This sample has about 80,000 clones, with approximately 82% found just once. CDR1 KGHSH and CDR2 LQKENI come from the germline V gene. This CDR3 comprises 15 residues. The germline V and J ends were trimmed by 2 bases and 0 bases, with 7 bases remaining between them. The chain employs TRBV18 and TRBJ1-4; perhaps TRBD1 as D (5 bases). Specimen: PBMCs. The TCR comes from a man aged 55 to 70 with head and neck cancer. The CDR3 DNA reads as TGTGCCAGCTCACCAAGGGGAGCAACTAATGAAAAACTGTTTTTT. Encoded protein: CASSPRGATNEKLFF.